The present entry profiles one T cell receptor beta chain with its context. Antigen: not known. The junction departs from the called germline gene at one end, perhaps through a read error. Healthy bone marrow donors made up the cohort. PCR primers comprised 60 Vbeta and 13 Jbeta primers. Sequenced by immunoSEQ multiplex PCR; TCRdb stores in-frame clones only, minus some. Among 150,000 to 200,000 clones listed, over 75% were seen once. These data are taken from a study of cytomegalovirus exposure and HLA in healthy donors. Study at large: Of the donors genotyped, several hundred in all, 75% to 85% fell in the Caucasian-associated ancestry cluster.

CDR1 SEHNR and CDR2 FQNEAQ come from the germline V gene (reference sequence). CDR3 size: 16 residues. Study-wide findings and caveats: In a later analysis, HLA-associated beta chains showed higher expansion and lower generation probabilities than comparable chains.

The clonotype originates from a woman aged 50 to 60 in good health and CMV-seropositive. The sample comprised PBMCs. J is TRBJ1-2 and V is TRBV7-9; weak D call: TRBD1 (5 bases). The CDR3 spells CASSLAAGRTNYGYTF. CDR3 nucleotide sequence: TGTGCCAGCAGCCTAGCAGCAGGGAGGACTAACTATGGCTACACCTTC.